This T cell receptor (beta chain) is drawn from a study of blood T cell repertoires in COVID-19. For the study at large: There were acute and convalescent COVID-19 samples, and they came from the United States, Italy and Spain. In each case, the material was cDNA or gDNA derived from T cells, B-cell-depleted T cells, or PBMCs.

Per the original data handling: Nucleated cell counts were estimated from reference gene primer amplification. TCRdb's table, derived via immunoSEQ multiplex PCR, lists solely in-frame clones and lacks some. V and J calls and clone size are copied from that table; D and trimming were computed from the DNA. The table records 100,000 to 150,000 clones, 80% to 85% of them present only once. This CDR3 comprises 18 residues. Trimming at V came to 3 bases and at J to 1 base, leaving 12 bases not matched to a gene. Germline V lookup: CDR1 SGHAT, CDR2 FQNNGV. The chain recombines TRBV11-2 with TRBJ1-3; 7 bases match TRBD1. Specimen: peripheral blood. This sequence originates from a man aged 60 to 69 with acute or convalescent COVID-19. CDR3 protein: CASSFTLGQDNSGNTIYF. In DNA form, the CDR3 reads TGTGCCAGCAGCTTTACTCTCGGACAGGACAATTCTGGAAACACCATATATTTT. The full variable domain, completed using reference TRBV11-2 and TRBJ1-3, is EAGVAQSPRYKIIEKRQSVAFWCNPISGHATLYWYQQILGQGPKLLIQFQNNGVVDDSQLPKDRFSAERLKGVDSTLKIQPAKLEDSAVYLCASSFTLGQDNSGNTIYFGEGSWLTVV.